This is a list of T cell receptor beta chains from one sample in a study of response to subunit inactivated influenza vaccine. From the RT-PCR reads, TCRdb called clonotypes with MiXCR, one entry per CDR3 protein. The data show around 470,000 distinct CDR3 sequences, with more than 7% seen just once and around 13% held by the top ten. Sequencing used PBMCs from blood, obtained about 23 months after vaccination. The receptors were gathered from a man between 45 and 75 years old who received an inactivated influenza vaccine. The CDR3 runs from the conserved cysteine through the conserved F or W. Each record gives: J gene, CDR3 length, V gene, CDR3 protein.

TRBJ2-1 | 14 | TRBV9 | CASSVDGRVDEQFF
TRBJ2-2 | 16 | TRBV7-3 | CASSLTWGTNTGELFF
TRBJ1-2 | 13 | TRBV7-2 | CASSLNPGEGYTF
TRBJ2-1 | 14 | TRBV12-3/TRBV12-4 | CASTLRDNYNEQFF
TRBJ2-1 | 14 | TRBV15 | CATSRVEEYNEQFF
TRBJ2-3 | 16 | TRBV20-1 | CSASGLAGGQTDTQYF
TRBJ2-1 | 18 | TRBV11-2 | CASSFTGGLAGGDNEQFF
TRBJ2-7 | 12 | TRBV20-1 | CSASAFSYEQYF
TRBJ1-2 | 14 | TRBV3-1 | CASSQDWVGGGYTF
TRBJ2-3 | 17 | TRBV4-3 | CASSPWTSGLSTDTQYF
TRBJ1-3 | 13 | TRBV28 | CASRQGTGGGIYF
TRBJ2-1 | 15 | TRBV12-3/TRBV12-4 | CASTGGDYSYNEQFF
TRBJ1-2 | 17 | TRBV12-3/TRBV12-4 | CASSSGTGGGFFYGYTF
TRBJ2-1 | 15 | TRBV20-1 | CSASDGRTPYNEQFF
TRBJ2-3 | 15 | TRBV9 | CASSVEPSRGDTQYF
TRBJ2-7 | 14 | TRBV6-1 | CASLVPDRAYEQYF
TRBJ1-2 | 14 | TRBV20-1 | CSARDGTGGYGYTF
TRBJ2-3 | 14 | TRBV29-1 | CSVASGPATDTQYF
TRBJ2-1 | 14 | TRBV7-9 | CASSPGQGPLGQFF
TRBJ2-7 | 13 | TRBV18 | CASSRGQNYEQYF
TRBJ2-2 | 17 | TRBV7-2 | CASSPLAGGRNTGELFF
TRBJ2-2 | 12 | TRBV6-2/TRBV6-3 | CASSSVAGELFF
TRBJ2-1 | 15 | TRBV5-4 | CASSLDPADNNEQFF
TRBJ1-1 | 14 | TRBV10-3 | CAISGQGANTEAFF
TRBJ2-1 | 14 | TRBV20-1 | CSARDYVGGNEQFF
TRBJ1-1 | 14 | TRBV19 | CASLPTVMNTEAFF
TRBJ2-3 | 15 | TRBV6-1 | CASSHGDSSTDTQYF
TRBJ2-2 | 13 | TRBV29-1 | CSVRGSNTGELFF
TRBJ1-4 | 14 | TRBV6-1 | CASSDRPKGEKLFF
TRBJ1-1 | 15 | TRBV5-1 | CASSLVQGARTEAFF
TRBJ2-2 | 15 | TRBV7-8 | CASSLGGAVTGELFF
TRBJ2-1 | 16 | TRBV20-1 | CSARDPTSGGYNEQFF
TRBJ1-4 | 13 | TRBV4-2 | CASSQDYNEKLFF
TRBJ2-3 | 15 | TRBV7-2 | CASSSGTSGRAGQYF
TRBJ1-1 | 12 | TRBV5-1 | CASSLTTQEAFF
TRBJ2-2 | 12 | TRBV29-1 | CSVRERSGELFF
TRBJ2-5 | 14 | TRBV20-1 | CSATPAGIQETQYF
TRBJ1-5 | 14 | TRBV6-2/TRBV6-3 | CASSWTGSNQPQHF
TRBJ2-1 | 14 | TRBV4-1 | CASSPPLGANEQFF
TRBJ2-3 | 15 | TRBV5-6 | CASSRGGPLLDTQYF
TRBJ1-1 | 16 | TRBV7-8 | CASSYFPSGGNTEAFF
TRBJ2-3 | 15 | TRBV7-9 | CASRSPGPSTDTQYF
TRBJ2-3 | 16 | TRBV2 | CASRRSPIPRTDTQYF
TRBJ2-2 | 16 | TRBV5-4 | CASSRSGTSVTGELFF
TRBJ1-2 | 14 | TRBV28 | CASSAVGGANGYTF
TRBJ1-5 | 13 | TRBV12-3/TRBV12-4 | CASGPTRNQPQHF
TRBJ2-6 | 18 | TRBV12-3/TRBV12-4 | CASSSVTGGGSGANVLTF
TRBJ2-3 | 14 | TRBV4-3 | CASSQEPRKDTQYF
TRBJ2-3 | 15 | TRBV28 | CASSSLAGGRDTQYF
TRBJ2-1 | 14 | TRBV12-3/TRBV12-4 | CASAWTSGYNEQFF
TRBJ2-2 | 16 | TRBV7-6 | CASSLAGTGYRRELFF
TRBJ2-7 | 14 | TRBV5-6 | CASSLGAKTYEQYF